This passage covers 32 T cell receptor beta chains from one sample sequenced in a study of vaccination effects on CD4 cells after COVID-19. The method was immunoSEQ multiplex PCR; TCRdb's version includes in-frame clones alone and lacks a portion of them. The sample yields 70,000 or so clones, roughly three quarters seen once. Culturing for 9 to 10 days preceded CD4+ T cell isolation. Their specific antigens are unknown. The material sequenced was CD4+ T cells from PBMCs cultured without peptide, taken before COVID-19 vaccination. The receptors stem from a human donor who received a COVID-19 vaccine.

The chain links TRBV5-8 to TRBJ2-2, with 8 bases aligning to TRBD1. Germline V CDR1 and CDR2: SGHTS, YDEGEE. This CDR3 region has 16 residues. V trimming: 4 bases; J trimming: 5 bases; junction bases outside the gene matches: 10. In DNA form, the CDR3 reads TGTGCCAGCAGCAGGAACACAGGGGGAGTTACCGGGGAGCTGTTTTTT. Protein product: CASSRNTGGVTGELFF.

This sequence joins TRBV6-5 and TRBJ2-5; D possibly corresponds to TRBD1 (5 bases). Germline V gives CDR1 MNHEY, CDR2 SVGAGI. This CDR3 has 12 amino acids. V was shortened by 7 bases and J by 5 bases, with 11 bases between the two germline ends. The CDR3 protein is CASTRTQETQYF. In nucleotides, the CDR3 is TGTGCCAGCACCCGGACACAGGAGACCCAGTACTTC.

This chain joins TRBV11-1 and TRBJ2-5, with D perhaps assigned TRBD1 or TRBD2 (6 bases each). Per germline, CDR1 SGHAT and CDR2 FQDESV (reference sequence). The CDR3 covers 15 residues. With 1 base removed from V and 5 bases from J, the gap between germline ends came to 14 bases. The CDR3 region has the DNA TGTGCCAGCAGCTTAGAAAGGGGGGTCCTGGAGACCCAGTACTTC. Its protein is CASSLERGVLETQYF.

This chain connects TRBV7-9 to TRBJ1-1; TRBD1 matches at 10 bases. Trimming at V came to 5 bases and at J to 4 bases, leaving 7 bases not matched to a gene. The CDR3 consists of 15 residues. Germline assignment: CDR1 SEHNR and CDR2 FQNEAQ (reference sequence). The CDR3 sequence: CASSPTGGAGTEAFF. DNA for the CDR3: TGTGCCAGCAGCCCGACAGGGGGCGCGGGCACTGAAGCTTTCTTT.

The chain carries TRBV7-2 and TRBJ1-1; 9 bases align to TRBD1. V lost 5 bases to trimming and J lost 5 bases; unmatched junction nucleotides: 6. The CDR3 extends over 14 amino acids. Germline V CDR1 and CDR2: SGHTA, FQGNSA. The CDR3, as DNA: TGTGCCAGCAGCATACAGGGGGCGCGAACTGAAGCTTTCTTT. Protein product: CASSIQGARTEAFF.

In this sample, this clone turned up a few times. The V call is TRBV30, the J call TRBJ1-5; possibly TRBD1 for D (6 bases). Between the trimmed V and J ends, which lost 0 bases and 5 bases, there was a span of 11 bases. The CDR3 length is 14 residues. CDR1 GTSNPN and CDR2 SVGIG come from the germline V gene (reference sequence). The CDR3 DNA reads as TGTGCCTGGAGTGTAGGGGGTACGTATCAGCCCCAGCATTTT. Translating it yields CAWSVGGTYQPQHF. The full variable domain, its missing parts supplied by reference TRBV30 and TRBJ1-5, is SQTIHQWPATLVQPVGSPLSLECTVEGTSNPNLYWYRQAAGRGLQLLFYSVGIGQISSEVPQNLSASRPQDRQFILSSKKLLLSDSGFYLCAWSVGGTYQPQHFGDGTRLSIL.

V is TRBV5-6 and J is TRBJ2-2; the D gene is possibly TRBD1 (6 bases). Trimming stripped 0 bases from V and 5 bases from J, with 17 bases between. Germline V lookup: CDR1 SGHDT, CDR2 YYEEEE. This CDR3 has 17 amino acids. The CDR3 coding sequence is TGTGCCAGCAGCTTGGTCGGGCAGGGGCGGCGGACCGGGGAGCTGTTTTTT. Protein sequence: CASSLVGQGRRTGELFF. The full variable domain, rest sourced from reference TRBV5-6 and TRBJ2-2, is DAGVTQSPTHLIKTRGQQVTLRCSPKSGHDTVSWYQQALGQGPQFIFQYYEEEERQRGNFPDRFSGHQFPNYSSELNVNALLLGDSALYLCASSLVGQGRRTGELFFGEGSRLTVL.

J is TRBJ2-1 and V is TRBV5-1; TRBD1 aligns across 7 bases. The CDR3 spans 14 residues. Germline V gene lookup returns CDR1 SGHRS and CDR2 YFSETQ. J lost 5 bases, V lost 4 bases, and 6 bases had no gene match. The CDR3 loop reads CASSVGTANNEQFF. CDR3 sequence (DNA): TGCGCCAGCAGCGTCGGGACAGCTAACAATGAGCAGTTCTTC.

This CDR3 reads CASSLFGASPGDEQFF. DNA of the CDR3: TGTGCCAGCAGCTTATTTGGGGCCAGCCCGGGGGATGAGCAGTTCTTC. The V and J genes are TRBV7-8 and TRBJ2-1, with a possible D match to TRBD2 (6 bases). The germline V and J ends were trimmed by 2 bases and 8 bases, with 19 bases remaining between them. This CDR3 region has 16 residues. Germline V gene lookup returns CDR1 SGHVS and CDR2 FQNEAQ.

The chain recombines TRBV6-5 with TRBJ1-1, with a tentative D call TRBD1 (5 bases). The CDR3 loop spans 12 amino acids. Trimming removed 10 bases at V and 2 bases at J, with 11 bases between. Germline V CDR1 and CDR2: MNHEY, SVGAGI. CDR3 sequence: CATWRGNTEAFF. The CDR3 DNA is TGTGCCACTTGGAGGGGTAACACTGAAGCTTTCTTT.

The chain uses TRBV6-5 and TRBJ1-3; 8 bases are shared with TRBD1. Germline V CDR1 and CDR2: MNHEY, SVGAGI. This CDR3 is built from 13 residues. V shed 5 bases, J shed 4 bases, and the junction held 1 base outside the gene matches. The CDR3 region has the DNA TGTGCCAGCAGTACAGGGGGAGGAAACACCATATATTTT. It is translated as CASSTGGGNTIYF.

This chain links TRBV7-9 with TRBJ1-3; TRBD1 might be the D (6 bases). Trimming removed 4 bases from V and 0 bases from J, with 13 bases in between. The CDR3 sequence is 16 residues long. Germline CDR1 SEHNR, CDR2 FQNEAQ (reference sequence). The CDR3 loop is CASSSFTGHSGNTIYF. The CDR3 nucleotides read TGTGCCAGCAGCTCGTTTACAGGGCACTCTGGAAACACCATATATTTT. The full variable domain, its missing parts supplied by reference TRBV7-9 and TRBJ1-3, is DTGVSQNPRHKITKRGQNVTFRCDPISEHNRLYWYRQTLGQGPEFLTYFQNEAQLEKSRLLSDRFSAERPKGSFSTLEIQRTEQGDSAMYLCASSSFTGHSGNTIYFGEGSWLTVV.

V is TRBV9 and J is TRBJ1-1, with 7 positions matching TRBD1. The junction had 13 bases not matched to a gene; V was cut back by 3 bases and J by 8 bases. Germline CDR1 and CDR2: SGDLS and YYNGEE. This CDR3 has 15 amino acids. CDR3 sequence reads: CASSEATGTTNEAFF. As DNA, the CDR3 is TGTGCCAGCAGCGAGGCGACAGGGACTACAAACGAAGCTTTCTTT.

A note on this clone: Within the sample, other DNA sequences also encode this same CDR3. The chain recombines TRBV5-1 with TRBJ2-2, with 7 bases identical to TRBD1. The germline gives CDR1 SGHRS, CDR2 YFSETQ. The ends lost 0 bases at V and 1 base at J; junction bases unmatched: 0. This CDR3 is built from 15 residues. The CDR3: CASSLGTGNTGELFF. The CDR3 nucleotides read TGCGCCAGCAGCTTGGGGACAGGGAACACCGGGGAGCTGTTTTTT.

This rearrangement joins TRBV29-1 to TRBJ2-3; 9 bases map to TRBD2. V was pared by 7 bases and J by 1 base, with 0 bases of the junction left unmatched. Germline assignment: CDR1 SQVTM and CDR2 ANQGSEA. The CDR3 contains 12 residues. CDR3 loop: CSGTSGTDTQYF. The CDR3 DNA reads TGCAGCGGGACTAGCGGCACAGATACGCAGTATTTT.

The CDR3 reads CASSLGGLGETQYF. The CDR3 nucleotides read TGTGCCAGCAGCTTGGGGGGCCTGGGAGAGACCCAGTACTTC. J is TRBJ2-5 and V is TRBV5-4, with D possibly being TRBD1 (5 bases). This CDR3 is 14 amino acids long. Germline V gene data show CDR1 as SGHNT and CDR2 as YYREEE (reference sequence). V dropped 0 bases and J dropped 4 bases, with 10 bases sitting between them.

This clone occurred once. This rearrangement joins TRBV2 to TRBJ2-2; TRBD1 is a possible D gene (5 bases). Deletions cut 7 bases from V and 2 bases from J, with 11 bases between. This CDR3 has 14 amino acids. CDR1 is SNHLY and CDR2 is FYNNEI in the germline V gene. Here the CDR3 DNA reads TGTGCCAGCACTAAGGGGCGTAACACCGGGGAGCTGTTTTTT. It is translated as CASTKGRNTGELFF.

This clone has just one count. The chain is built from TRBV19 and TRBJ2-5, with D possibly matching TRBD2 (6 bases). The CDR3 length is 12 residues. Germline V lookup: CDR1 LNHDA, CDR2 SQIVND (reference sequence). V lost 7 bases and J lost 5, with 11 bases in between. Here the CDR3 DNA reads TGTGCCAGTAACCAGGGAGGCGAGACCCAGTACTTC. Residues: CASNQGGETQYF. The full variable domain, rest sourced from reference TRBV19 and TRBJ2-5, is DGGITQSPKYLFRKEGQNVTLSCEQNLNHDAMYWYRQDPGQGLRLIYYSQIVNDFQKGDIAEGYSVSREKKESFPLTVTSAQKNPTAFYLCASNQGGETQYFGPGTRLLVL.

The gene calls are TRBV5-1 and TRBJ2-2; D might be TRBD2 (5 bases). Germline V CDR1 and CDR2: SGHRS, YFSETQ. The CDR3 extends over 16 amino acids. Deletions cut 0 bases from V and 2 bases from J, with 11 bases between. The CDR3 nucleotides are TGCGCCAGCAGCTTGGTCCCGGGGTCAAACACCGGGGAGCTGTTTTTT. Translated, it gives CASSLVPGSNTGELFF.

This chain connects TRBV11-2 to TRBJ1-2, with D unclear. Trimming took off 1 base at V and 3 bases at J, with 9 bases between the two ends. Germline V lookup: CDR1 SGHAT, CDR2 FQNNGV. The CDR3 contains 14 residues. This CDR3 is CASSLVGSDYGYTF. Here the CDR3 DNA reads TGTGCCAGCAGCTTAGTGGGTTCAGACTATGGCTACACCTTC. Full variable domain (rest looked up from reference TRBV11-2 and TRBJ1-2): EAGVAQSPRYKIIEKRQSVAFWCNPISGHATLYWYQQILGQGPKLLIQFQNNGVVDDSQLPKDRFSAERLKGVDSTLKIQPAKLEDSAVYLCASSLVGSDYGYTFGSGTRLTVV.

For the CDR3, the DNA is TGTGCCAGCAGTTTCAACAGGGGGAACGGGGAGCTGTTTTTT. As protein: CASSFNRGNGELFF. The V call is TRBV28, the J call TRBJ2-2; TRBD1 matches 8 bases. CDR1 is MDHEN and CDR2 is SYDVKM in the germline V gene. V shed 3 bases and J 7 bases; nucleotides not matched to a gene: 4. The length of the CDR3 is 14 residues.

This chain links TRBV10-2 with TRBJ2-3; D is ambiguous. Per germline, CDR1 WSHSY and CDR2 SAAADI. V was cut by 6 bases and J by 4 bases, with 8 bases left in between. This CDR3 contains 12 residues. CDR3 protein: CASSPVADTQYF. CDR3 sequence (DNA): TGCGCCAGCAGCCCCGTGGCAGATACGCAGTATTTT.

The V and J genes are TRBV12-3 or TRBV12-4 and TRBJ1-1; no clear D gene. The length of the CDR3 is 12 residues. The V gene lost 3 bases and the J gene lost 5 bases, with 7 bases spanning the gap. CDR3 sequence: CASSFGGTEAFF. Written as DNA, the CDR3 is TGTGCCAGCAGTTTTGGCGGAACTGAAGCTTTCTTT.

The chain is built from TRBV6-2 or TRBV6-3 and TRBJ2-5, with D possibly being TRBD2 (5 bases). Per germline, CDR1 MNHEY and CDR2 SVGEGT. V lost 3 bases and J 5 bases, leaving 22 bases between the germline ends. This CDR3 spans 17 amino acids. The CDR3 DNA reads as TGTGCCAGCAGTTATAGAGGGCCCCCCCCACAAATGGAGACCCAGTACTTC. It translates to CASSYRGPPPQMETQYF.

The rearrangement links TRBV20-1 to TRBJ1-2, with 7 positions matching TRBD1. Germline loops: CDR1 DFQATT, CDR2 SNEGSKA (reference sequence). The trim removed 4 bases at V and 12 bases at J, leaving 5 bases unmatched. The CDR3 length is 10 residues. The CDR3 spells CSAKGADDTF. The CDR3 coding sequence is TGCAGTGCTAAGGGGGCGGACGACACCTTC.

This chain links TRBV5-1 with TRBJ2-5; 11 bases fit TRBD2. This CDR3 is 20 amino acids long. Germline V gene lookup returns CDR1 SGHRS and CDR2 YFSETQ. V shed 0 bases and J 5 bases; nucleotides not matched to a gene: 18. The CDR3 DNA follows: TGCGCCAGCAGCTTGGCCCGGGTAGCGGGGGGGCCTAGGGCGGTCGAGACCCAGTACTTC. Amino acids: CASSLARVAGGPRAVETQYF.

The rearrangement links TRBV2 to TRBJ2-5, with 7 positions matching TRBD1. The CDR3 extends over 14 amino acids. Germline V lookup: CDR1 SNHLY, CDR2 FYNNEI. The J segment lost 2 bases and the V segment lost 4 bases, leaving 4 bases of the junction unmatched. The CDR3: CASSVGTVQETQYF. For the CDR3, the DNA is TGTGCCAGCAGTGTCGGGACAGTACAAGAGACCCAGTACTTC.

This clone was observed a few times. The chain uses TRBV3-1 (or the pseudogene TRBV3-2) and TRBJ1-6; a possible D gene is TRBD1 (5 bases). CDR1 and CDR2 from the germline V gene are LGHDT and YNNKEL (reference sequence). This CDR3 has 16 residues. The germline V and J ends were trimmed by 5 bases and 2 bases, with 13 bases remaining between them. The CDR3 is CASSKNRQTYNSPLHF. The CDR3 bases are TGTGCCAGCAGCAAGAACAGACAGACCTATAATTCACCCCTCCACTTT.

V and J are TRBV5-1 and TRBJ2-2; D perhaps matches TRBD1 (6 bases). Germline CDR1 reads SGHRS; CDR2 reads YFSETQ. Trimming removed 1 base at V and 7 bases at J, with 17 bases between. The CDR3 sequence is 16 residues long. CDR3 residues: CASSLRAGEIGGELFF. The DNA for the CDR3 is TGCGCCAGCAGCTTGAGGGCAGGGGAAATTGGCGGGGAGCTGTTTTTT. The whole variable domain, filled in from reference TRBV5-1 and TRBJ2-2, reads KAGVTQTPRYLIKTRGQQVTLSCSPISGHRSVSWYQQTPGQGLQFLFEYFSETQRNKGNFPGRFSGRQFSNSRSEMNVSTLELGDSALYLCASSLRAGEIGGELFFGEGSRLTVL.

This chain links TRBV9 with TRBJ2-3; 10 nucleotides line up with TRBD2. V shed 0 bases, J shed 1 base, and the junction held 5 bases outside the gene matches. This CDR3 has 17 amino acids. Germline-derived CDR1 and CDR2 are SGDLS and YYNGEE. The CDR3 is CASSVASTSGGTDTQYF. DNA for the CDR3: TGTGCCAGCAGCGTAGCTAGCACTAGCGGGGGCACAGATACGCAGTATTTT.

V and J are TRBV6-2 or TRBV6-3 and TRBJ2-1; 8 bases align to TRBD2. The germline gives CDR1 MNHEY, CDR2 SVGEGT. After removal of 4 bases from V and 5 bases from J, the junction contained 7 bases not matched to a gene. The CDR3 extends over 15 amino acids. The CDR3 coding sequence is TGTGCCAGCAGTTCCGGGGGGGCTGGGGACAATGAGCAGTTCTTC. This translates into CASSSGGAGDNEQFF.

The chain recombines TRBV9 with TRBJ1-2; a weak D match, TRBD1 (5 bases). CDR1 is SGDLS, CDR2 YYNGEE, per germline. This CDR3 contains 15 residues. Trimming took 2 bases from V and 3 from J, leaving 14 bases between them. The CDR3 DNA sequence: TGTGCCAGCAGCGTGAGGGCAGGGTGGGACTATGGCTACACCTTC. This sequence encodes CASSVRAGWDYGYTF.